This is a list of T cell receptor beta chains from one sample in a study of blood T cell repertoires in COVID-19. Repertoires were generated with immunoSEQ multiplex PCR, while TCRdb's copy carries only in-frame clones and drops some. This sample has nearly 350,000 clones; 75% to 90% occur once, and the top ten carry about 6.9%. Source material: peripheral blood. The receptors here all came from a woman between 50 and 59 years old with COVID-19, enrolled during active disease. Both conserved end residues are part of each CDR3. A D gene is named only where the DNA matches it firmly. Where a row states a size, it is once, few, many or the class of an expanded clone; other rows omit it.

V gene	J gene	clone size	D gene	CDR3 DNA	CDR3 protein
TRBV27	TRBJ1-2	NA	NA	TGTGCCAGCAGTAGAGAGGTTAACTATGGCTACACCTTC	CASSREVNYGYTF
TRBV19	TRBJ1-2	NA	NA	TGTGCCAGTAGTATGATGGGGCGAGCCAGCTATGGCTACACCTTC	CASSMMGRASYGYTF
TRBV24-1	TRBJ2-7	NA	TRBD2	TGTGCCACCAGTGCCGGGACTAGCGGGAGAGTTGGTTCCTACGAGCAGTACTTC	CATSAGTSGRVGSYEQYF
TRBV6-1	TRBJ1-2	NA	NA	TGTGCCAGCAGTGAATCCCTAGGGAGGGTTGGCTACACCTTC	CASSESLGRVGYTF
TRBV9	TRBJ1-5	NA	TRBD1	TGTGCCAGCAGCGTCGGACAGGGTTGGAATCAGCCCCAGCATTTT	CASSVGQGWNQPQHF
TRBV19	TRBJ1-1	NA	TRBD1	TGTGCCAGTACTCGACAGGGAGGAATGAACACTGAAGCTTTCTTT	CASTRQGGMNTEAFF
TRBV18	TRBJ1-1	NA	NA	TGTGCCAGCTCATCCCGGGGGGTGGGGAACACTGAAGCTTTCTTT	CASSSRGVGNTEAFF
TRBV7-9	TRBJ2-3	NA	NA	TGTGCCAGCAGCTTCACTAGCCACAGCACAGATACGCAGTATTTT	CASSFTSHSTDTQYF
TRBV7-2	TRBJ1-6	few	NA	TGTGCCAGCAGCTTAGGTGGCCGGGGAGAAAAGCCCCTCCACTTT	CASSLGGRGEKPLHF
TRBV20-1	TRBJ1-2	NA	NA	TGCAGTGCTAGAAGAGGGACCTTC	CSARRGTF
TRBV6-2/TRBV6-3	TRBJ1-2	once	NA	TGTGCCAGCAGTTACTTCACTACGCATGGCTACACCTTC	CASSYFTTHGYTF
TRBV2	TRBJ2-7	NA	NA	TGTGCCAGCAGGGGAGACAACTACGAGCAGTACTTC	CASRGDNYEQYF
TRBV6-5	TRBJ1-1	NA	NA	TGTGCCAGCACCCAAACGCCCGGGACTGAAGCTTTCTTT	CASTQTPGTEAFF
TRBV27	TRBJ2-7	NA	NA	TGTGCCAGCAGCACAATATCAGGAATTCAGTACTTC	CASSTISGIQYF
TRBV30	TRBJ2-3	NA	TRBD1	TGTGCCTGGAGTCGCGGACAGGGGCGAATCCTCACAGATACGCAGTATTTT	CAWSRGQGRILTDTQYF
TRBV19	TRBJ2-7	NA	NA	TGTGCCAGTAGTATAGCGATAAAGAGCTACGAGCAGTACTTC	CASSIAIKSYEQYF
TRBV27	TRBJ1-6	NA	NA	TGTGCCAGCACCTGGGGCAGGGCGTCCTATAATTCACCCCTCCACTTT	CASTWGRASYNSPLHF
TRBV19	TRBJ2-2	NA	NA	TGTGCCAGTAGTATTGTAGACACCGGGGAGCTGTTTTTT	CASSIVDTGELFF
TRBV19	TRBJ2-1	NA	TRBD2	TGTGCCAGTACCTACGGCGGGAGGCCCTACAATGAGCAGTTCTTC	CASTYGGRPYNEQFF
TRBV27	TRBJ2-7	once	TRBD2	TGTGCCAGCAGTACACTAGCGGGAACGTGGTACGAGCAGTACTTC	CASSTLAGTWYEQYF
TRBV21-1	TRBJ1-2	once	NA	TGTGCCAGCAGCACGGACAGGAAACCCTATGGCTACACCTTC	CASSTDRKPYGYTF
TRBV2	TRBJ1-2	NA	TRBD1	TGTGCCAGCAGTGAAGTGGGACAGGGGGTGACAGGCTACACCTTC	CASSEVGQGVTGYTF
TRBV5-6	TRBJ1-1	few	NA	TGTGCCAGCAGCGTTAATCCGCGGGACGGGAACACTGAAGCTTTCTTT	CASSVNPRDGNTEAFF
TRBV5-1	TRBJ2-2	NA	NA	TGCGCCAGCAGCTTCCAGGCGAACACCGGGGAGCTGTTTTTT	CASSFQANTGELFF
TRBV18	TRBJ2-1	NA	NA	TGTGCCAGCTCATCGTGGACGGGATACAATGAGCAGTTCTTC	CASSSWTGYNEQFF
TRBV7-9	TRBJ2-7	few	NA	TGTGCCAGCAGCCCCATTGCGGGTTCCTACTCCTACGAGCAGTACTTC	CASSPIAGSYSYEQYF
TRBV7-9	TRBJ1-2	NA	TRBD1	TGTGCCAGCAGGTCTCGTACAGGGGGCGCCGACTATGGCTACACCTTC	CASRSRTGGADYGYTF
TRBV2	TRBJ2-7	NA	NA	TGTGCCATCCAGGTAGTGGGAGCTACCTACGAGCAGTACTTC	CAIQVVGATYEQYF
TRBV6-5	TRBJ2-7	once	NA	TGTGCCAGCAGTTACTCGAGTCAGGGTTCCTACGAGCAGTACTTC	CASSYSSQGSYEQYF
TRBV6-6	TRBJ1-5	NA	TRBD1	TGTGCCAGCAGTCCGGGGACAGGCGCCTTTGATAGCAATCAGCCCCAGCATTTT	CASSPGTGAFDSNQPQHF
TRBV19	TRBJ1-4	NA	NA	TGTGCCAGTAGTATAGGAGCCCTCCAGGGAGAAAAACTGTTTTTT	CASSIGALQGEKLFF
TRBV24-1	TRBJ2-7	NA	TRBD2	TGTGCCACCAGTGCCTCGACTAGCGGACGCTACGAGCAGTACTTC	CATSASTSGRYEQYF
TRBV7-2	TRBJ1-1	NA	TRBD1	TGTGCCAGCAGCTCCCGGACAGGTCGAAGGAACACTGAAGCTTTCTTT	CASSSRTGRRNTEAFF
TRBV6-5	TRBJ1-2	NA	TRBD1	TGTGCCGCTGATAGGGACAGGGCTGCCTATGGCTACACCTTC	CAADRDRAAYGYTF
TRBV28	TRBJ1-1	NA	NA	TGTGCCAGCAGTTTACCCCCCCCGTCTGTGAGGACTGAAGCTTTCTTT	CASSLPPPSVRTEAFF
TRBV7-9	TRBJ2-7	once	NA	TGTGCCAGCAGCTTAACCGGGACACCAGCCTACGAGCAGTACTTC	CASSLTGTPAYEQYF
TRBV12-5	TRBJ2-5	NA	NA	TGTGCTAGTGGTAAAGCCTCAGGACAGCAAGAGACCCAGTACTTC	CASGKASGQQETQYF